These T cell receptor beta chains were read from a single sample in a study of cytomegalovirus exposure and HLA in healthy donors. Only in-frame clones appear in the TCRdb table, and some are missing; sequencing was by immunoSEQ multiplex PCR. The table lists 100,000 to 150,000 clones, over 70% of them singletons, with 4% in the top ten. Input material: PBMCs. The receptors shown here come from a young man in good health and CMV-seropositive. Both conserved end residues are part of each CDR3. The order of the fields is V gene, clone size, J gene, D gene, CDR3 length, CDR3 protein, CDR3 DNA. The D gene is left open where the match is weak. The size of a clone is reported for some rows only, either as once, few or many, or as a class for expanded clones.

>TRBV5-4|-|TRBJ2-1|-|16
CASSFGPSGSYNEQFF
TGTGCCAGCAGCTTTGGGCCCTCCGGCTCCTACAATGAGCAGTTCTTC
>TRBV9|-|TRBJ2-1|-|15
CASSPHAGGENEQFF
TGTGCCAGCAGCCCCCACGCCGGCGGCGAGAATGAGCAGTTCTTC
>TRBV5-1|-|TRBJ2-3|-|15
CASSRTSFPTDTQYF
TGCGCCAGCAGCCGAACTAGCTTTCCCACAGATACGCAGTATTTT
>TRBV18|-|TRBJ1-1|TRBD1|14
CASSPLPTGGEAFF
TGTGCCAGCTCACCACTCCCCACAGGGGGTGAAGCTTTCTTT
>TRBV5-1|-|TRBJ2-3|TRBD2|18
CASSAGLAGGFSTDTQYF
TGCGCCAGCAGCGCGGGACTAGCGGGGGGTTTTAGCACAGATACGCAGTATTTT
>TRBV6-5|few|TRBJ1-4|-|15
CASSYYRGTNEKLFF
TGTGCCAGCAGTTACTACCGGGGGACTAATGAAAAACTGTTTTTT
>TRBV5-5|-|TRBJ2-3|TRBD2|15
CASSSLAPSTDTQYF
TGTGCCAGCAGCTCACTAGCGCCGAGCACAGATACGCAGTATTTT
>TRBV30|-|TRBJ2-3|-|14
CAWSTGPPADTQYF
TGTGCCTGGAGCACGGGTCCCCCAGCAGATACGCAGTATTTT
>TRBV5-1|-|TRBJ2-2|TRBD1|16
CASSLNGQGVTGELFF
TGCGCCAGCAGCTTGAACGGACAGGGTGTTACCGGGGAGCTGTTTTTT
>TRBV11-2|-|TRBJ2-7|-|14
CASSPDSYSYEQYF
TGTGCCAGCAGCCCGGACAGCTATTCCTACGAGCAGTACTTC
>TRBV20-1|-|TRBJ2-1|-|11
CSARERREQFF
TGCAGTGCTAGAGAGCGTAGAGAGCAGTTCTTC
>TRBV19|-|TRBJ2-7|-|14
CASSIRGTFYEQYF
TGTGCCAGTAGTATAAGGGGGACGTTCTACGAGCAGTACTTC
>TRBV18|-|TRBJ1-1|-|14
CASSPRTENTEAFF
TGTGCCAGCTCACCACGGACAGAGAACACTGAAGCTTTCTTT
>TRBV29-1|-|TRBJ2-3|TRBD2|13
CSAGTTTTDTQYF
TGCAGCGCCGGGACTACGACCACAGATACGCAGTATTTT
>TRBV7-9|once|TRBJ1-2|TRBD1|11
CASQGGLGYTF
TGTGCCAGCCAAGGGGGCCTGGGCTACACCTTC
>TRBV7-9|-|TRBJ1-2|-|14
CSSSLGSVNYGYTF
TGTTCCAGCAGCTTAGGGAGCGTTAACTATGGCTACACCTTC
>TRBV6-1|-|TRBJ2-7|-|15
CASSEGLAGSYEQYF
TGTGCCAGCAGTGAAGGGCTGGCGGGGTCCTACGAGCAGTACTTC
>TRBV10-2|-|TRBJ2-3|TRBD1|15
CASSRARQGSDTQYF
TGCGCCAGCAGCCGCGCGAGACAGGGATCAGATACGCAGTATTTT
>TRBV7-9|-|TRBJ1-2|-|13
CSSSHREGYGYTF
TGTTCCAGCAGCCACAGGGAGGGCTATGGCTACACCTTC
>TRBV5-1|-|TRBJ2-2|-|15
CASSLGLGETGELFF
TGCGCCAGCAGCTTGGGACTAGGGGAAACCGGGGAGCTGTTTTTT
>TRBV7-8|-|TRBJ1-6|-|18
CASSLSSSIGPRDSPLHF
TGTGCCAGCAGCTTATCTTCTTCTATAGGACCGCGGGATTCACCCCTCCACTTT
>TRBV30|-|TRBJ2-7|TRBD1|15
CAWSPGTGDSYEQYF
TGTGCCTGGAGTCCCGGGACAGGGGATTCCTACGAGCAGTACTTC
>TRBV11-2|-|TRBJ2-7|-|16
CASSLTSRQNSGEQYF
TGTGCCAGCAGCTTAACCTCTAGGCAGAACTCGGGAGAGCAGTACTTC
>TRBV27|-|TRBJ1-3|-|15
CASSSRGGSGNTIYF
TGTGCCAGCAGTTCCCGCGGAGGGTCGGGAAACACCATATATTTT
>TRBV5-5|-|TRBJ1-2|TRBD1|14
CASSIGQGSYGYTF
TGTGCCAGCAGCATCGGACAGGGATCCTATGGCTACACCTTC
>TRBV5-1|-|TRBJ1-3|TRBD1|19
CASSFGDRGHMSSGNTIYF
TGCGCCAGCAGCTTCGGGGACAGGGGCCACATGAGCTCTGGAAACACCATATATTTT
>TRBV9|once|TRBJ2-1|-|16
CASSVEVGGSYNEQFF
TGTGCCAGCAGCGTAGAGGTCGGGGGCTCCTACAATGAGCAGTTCTTC
>TRBV5-4|-|TRBJ1-1|TRBD1|13
CASSWDRNTEAFF
TGTGCCAGCAGCTGGGACAGGAACACTGAAGCTTTCTTT
>TRBV12-5|-|TRBJ1-2|-|15
CASGSAGGGNYGYTF
TGTGCTAGTGGTTCCGCAGGTGGTGGGAACTATGGCTACACCTTC
>TRBV5-1|few|TRBJ1-1|-|17
CASSFLGTNQRYTEAFF
TGCGCCAGCAGCTTTTTAGGGACAAACCAAAGGTACACTGAAGCTTTCTTT
>TRBV5-5|few|TRBJ2-5|TRBD2|15
CASSIDAAGEETQYF
TGTGCCAGCAGCATAGACGCGGCGGGGGAAGAGACCCAGTACTTC
>TRBV9|-|TRBJ1-3|-|14
CASSVGSSGNTIYF
TGTGCCAGCAGCGTAGGTAGCTCTGGAAACACCATATATTTT
>TRBV5-1|once|TRBJ2-6|TRBD2|19
CASSLASGGYSSGANVLTF
TGCGCCAGCAGCTTGGCCTCGGGAGGATACAGCTCTGGGGCCAACGTCCTGACTTTC
>TRBV10-3|-|TRBJ2-1|-|11
CAITKHNEQFF
TGTGCCATAACGAAGCACAATGAGCAGTTCTTC
>TRBV5-5|-|TRBJ1-2|-|13
CASSLPSNYGYTF
TGTGCCAGCAGCTTGCCTAGTAACTATGGCTACACCTTC
>TRBV5-6|-|TRBJ2-3|TRBD2|15
CASSHRTSGVDTQYF
TGTGCCAGCAGCCACCGGACTAGCGGGGTTGATACGCAGTATTTT
>TRBV13|-|TRBJ2-3|-|16
CASSLGIQGKADTQYF
TGTGCCAGCAGCTTAGGCATTCAGGGAAAGGCAGATACGCAGTATTTT
>TRBV25-1|few|TRBJ2-6|-|15
CASSDGRTGANVLTF
TGTGCCAGCAGTGATGGCAGAACGGGGGCCAACGTCCTGACTTTC
>TRBV27|-|TRBJ2-1|-|14
CASSMGGAYNEQFF
TGTGCCAGCAGTATGGGGGGGGCTTACAATGAGCAGTTCTTC
>TRBV7-8|-|TRBJ2-3|TRBD1|15
CASRPEQGPTDTQYF
TGTGCCAGCAGGCCCGAACAGGGGCCCACAGATACGCAGTATTTT
>TRBV2|-|TRBJ1-1|-|15
CASRVDRLKNTEAFF
TGTGCCAGCAGGGTGGACAGACTTAAGAACACTGAAGCTTTCTTT
>TRBV4-1|-|TRBJ1-2|-|15
CASSSTAGESYGYTF
TGCGCCAGCAGCTCGACGGCAGGGGAAAGCTATGGCTACACCTTC
>TRBV6-5|-|TRBJ1-5|-|15
CASRQDRYSNQPQHF
TGTGCCAGCAGACAGGACAGATATAGCAATCAGCCCCAGCATTTT
>TRBV5-4|-|TRBJ2-7|-|14
CASSLPGGDYEQYF
TGTGCCAGCAGCTTGCCTGGCGGAGACTACGAGCAGTACTTC
>TRBV18|-|TRBJ2-3|TRBD2|16
CASSPLAGGPTDTQYF
TGTGCCAGCTCACCACTTGCGGGAGGGCCCACAGATACGCAGTATTTT